These T cell receptor beta chains were read from a single sample in a study of T-cell reconstitution after alpha-beta-depleted transplantation in children. TCRdb re-derived calls from the PCR reads in MiXCR, one entry per CDR3 protein. The sample has about 540,000 distinct CDR3 sequences, around 18% seen once. Source: PBMCs from the stem cell graft donor, taken from the stem cell graft. The source of these receptors is a human donor who donated a stem cell graft to a child with acute lymphoblastic leukemia. The CDR3 runs from the conserved cysteine through the conserved F or W. Each record gives: V gene, clone size, J gene, D gene, CDR3 DNA, CDR3 protein. D genes are given only for firm matches. Rows may omit the clone size; those that give it use once, few, many or a size class.

>TRBV20-1|NA|TRBJ1-5|TRBD1
TGCAGTGCTAGAGCAGGGGGGAGCAATCAGCCCCAGCATTTT
CSARAGGSNQPQHF
>TRBV20-1|NA|TRBJ2-1|TRBD2
TGCAGTGCTTGGACTAGCGGGAGCCATGAGCAGTTCTTC
CSAWTSGSHEQFF
>TRBV6-5|NA|TRBJ2-1|TRBD2
TGTGCCAGCAGACTCGGAGCGGGAGCGCGAAATGAGCAGTTCTTC
CASRLGAGARNEQFF
>TRBV7-8|NA|TRBJ1-5|TRBD1
TGTGCCAGCGGCAGGGGGCAGGGTGGCAATCAGCCCCAGCATTTT
CASGRGQGGNQPQHF
>TRBV3-1|NA|TRBJ1-2|NA
TGTGCCAGCAGCCAAGCCCTCAACTATGGCTACACCTTC
CASSQALNYGYTF
>TRBV7-8|few|TRBJ1-1|NA
TGTGCCAGCAGCTTAGAGAGGGGGGAGCCTGAAGCTTTCTTT
CASSLERGEPEAFF
>TRBV6-1|few|TRBJ1-2|NA
TGTGCCAGCAGTGAATTGCCAGACCTAAACCTCTATGGCTACACCTTC
CASSELPDLNLYGYTF
>TRBV27|few|TRBJ2-3|NA
TGTGCCAGCACCGGGGCGGGGTCAGATACGCAGTATTTT
CASTGAGSDTQYF
>TRBV7-6|many|TRBJ2-1|NA
TGTGCCAGCAGCTTGGGACGAGGGGAGCAGTTCTTC
CASSLGRGEQFF
>TRBV4-1|NA|TRBJ1-1|NA
TGCGCCAGCAGCCAAGTTCAGGGGCGGGTAGAAGCTTTCTTT
CASSQVQGRVEAFF
>TRBV4-1|NA|TRBJ2-7|TRBD1
TGCGCCAGCAGCCAAGATCTGGGGACAGATAACTACGAGCAGTACTTC
CASSQDLGTDNYEQYF
>TRBV4-2|NA|TRBJ2-3|TRBD1
TGTGCCAGCAGCTTACGACGGACAGGGGGCTTGACAGATACGCAGTATTTT
CASSLRRTGGLTDTQYF
>TRBV6-5|NA|TRBJ2-5|NA
TGTGCCAGCAGTTACTCGGTTCTAGCTGTGTACCAAGAGACCCAGTACTTC
CASSYSVLAVYQETQYF
>TRBV20-1|few|TRBJ2-7|TRBD2
TGCAGTGCTACTTCCGGACTAGCGGGCACATACCTCTACGAGCAGTACTTC
CSATSGLAGTYLYEQYF
>TRBV19|few|TRBJ2-3|TRBD2
TGTGCCAGTAGTGGACTAGATTCATCAGATACGCAGTATTTT
CASSGLDSSDTQYF
>TRBV20-1|NA|TRBJ2-3|TRBD2
TGCAGTGCTAGAGTTTGGCGGGAGGGTGAAACAGATACGCAGTATTTT
CSARVWREGETDTQYF
>TRBV7-2|NA|TRBJ1-1|TRBD1
TGTGCCAGCAGCTTAGCGAGATTTCGGGACAGGGGGACTTTCTTT
CASSLARFRDRGTFF
>TRBV5-1|NA|TRBJ2-4|NA
TGCGCCAGCAGGAGCGAGTCGGTGGTTCTGTTGCCCCGAGCCAAAAACATTCAGTACTTC
CASRSESVVLLPRAKNIQYF
>TRBV5-1|few|TRBJ2-1|TRBD1
TGCGCCAGCAGCTTGGCCCGGACAGGGTCTAGCAATGAGCAGTTCTTC
CASSLARTGSSNEQFF
>TRBV20-1|NA|TRBJ1-1|NA
TGCAGTGCTAGTTCCAGCCTCATGAACACTGAAGCTTTCTTT
CSASSSLMNTEAFF
>TRBV11-2|few|TRBJ1-6|NA
TGTGCCAGCAGCTTAGACGGCCATTCACCCCTCCACTTT
CASSLDGHSPLHF
>TRBV5-1|few|TRBJ2-1|NA
TGCGCCAGCAGCCCCGGAGGGCCTGTTTTCAATGAGCAGTTCTTC
CASSPGGPVFNEQFF
>TRBV4-1|NA|TRBJ1-1|NA
TGCGCCAGCAGCCTCTCCGGGACACCCATGAACACTGAAGCTTTCTTT
CASSLSGTPMNTEAFF
>TRBV5-1|few|TRBJ2-1|NA
TGCGCCAGCAGCTTGTACGGGAGTAGGGACAATGAGCAGTTCTTC
CASSLYGSRDNEQFF
>TRBV12-3/TRBV12-4|few|TRBJ1-1|NA
TGTGCCAGCACCTACCGGAATAGCCTAAACACTGAAGCTTTCTTT
CASTYRNSLNTEAFF
>TRBV5-8|few|TRBJ1-1|NA
TGTGCCAGCAGTTTGGGGACTTCCAAGGGCACTGAAGCTTTCTTT
CASSLGTSKGTEAFF
>TRBV2|few|TRBJ2-3|NA
TGTGCCAGCAGGCCTGACTCAAACACGCAGTATTTT
CASRPDSNTQYF
>TRBV10-3|few|TRBJ1-1|NA
TGTGCCATCAGTGAGTCGGGGGCACATGCGCTAGAAGCTTTCTTT
CAISESGAHALEAFF
>TRBV3-1|NA|TRBJ1-1|NA
TGTGCCAGCAGCTCCCAGGGGATCTCAGAAGCTTTCTTT
CASSSQGISEAFF
>TRBV10-3|few|TRBJ1-2|NA
TGTGCCATCAGTGACTCGAATTCCTATGGCTACACCTTC
CAISDSNSYGYTF
>TRBV20-1|NA|TRBJ2-1|NA
TGCAGTGCCAGGGACGGGCCCAATGAGCAGTTCTTC
CSARDGPNEQFF
>TRBV5-1|few|TRBJ1-6|NA
TGCGCCAGCAGCTGGAACCCCGGGACTGCCTATAATTCACCCCTCCACTTT
CASSWNPGTAYNSPLHF
>TRBV20-1|few|TRBJ1-1|NA
TGCAGTGCTAGAGGGGATCCGAACACTGAAGCTTTCTTT
CSARGDPNTEAFF
>TRBV11-1|few|TRBJ2-2|TRBD1
TGTGCCAGCAGCTTAGGAAGACTTCTACAGGGGGACCTCACCGGGGAGCTGTTTTTT
CASSLGRLLQGDLTGELFF
>TRBV7-3|few|TRBJ2-3|TRBD2
TGTGCCAGCAGCTTAGCGGGAGACCGAGATACGCAGTATTTT
CASSLAGDRDTQYF
>TRBV6-1|few|TRBJ2-3|TRBD1
TGTGCCAGCAGGCGCATACAGGGGGCAGATACGCAGTATTTT
CASRRIQGADTQYF
>TRBV27|NA|TRBJ2-6|NA
TGTGCCAGCAGTTGGGTACTTAGAGGAGTTCCCTCTGGGGCCAACGTCCTGACTTTC
CASSWVLRGVPSGANVLTF
>TRBV7-8|few|TRBJ2-4|TRBD2
TGTGCCAGCAGCGATCCGGGACTAGCGGGACTGCGAGCCAAAAACATTCAGTACTTC
CASSDPGLAGLRAKNIQYF
>TRBV3-1|NA|TRBJ1-1|TRBD1
TGTGCCAGCAGCCTTAGGACAGGTCTGAACACTGAAGCTTTCTTT
CASSLRTGLNTEAFF
>TRBV6-5|NA|TRBJ2-3|TRBD2
TGTGCCAGCAGTTACTCTCTAGCGGGACGCACAGATACGCAGTATTTT
CASSYSLAGRTDTQYF
>TRBV25-1|few|TRBJ2-1|TRBD2
TGTGCCAGCACCCAACTTAGCGGGAGTGCCTTTGATGAGCAGTTCTTC
CASTQLSGSAFDEQFF
>TRBV12-3/TRBV12-4|few|TRBJ1-6|NA
TGTGCCAGCAGGCGTCAGAGCTCCTATAATTCACCCCTCCACTTT
CASRRQSSYNSPLHF
>TRBV5-1|NA|TRBJ2-5|TRBD2
TGCGCCAGCAGCTTGCCTAGCGGGAGGTACCAAGAGACCCAGTACTTC
CASSLPSGRYQETQYF
>TRBV12-3/TRBV12-4|few|TRBJ1-2|NA
TGTGCCACCATTCTCGGGACATACTATGGCTACACCTTC
CATILGTYYGYTF
>TRBV15|once|TRBJ1-5|NA
TGTGCCACCAGCAGAGGGGCAGGGTCTAATCAGCCCCAGCATTTT
CATSRGAGSNQPQHF
>TRBV10-3|few|TRBJ2-5|NA
TGTGCCATCAGTGAGTCGAAGGAGGAGACCCAGTACTTC
CAISESKEETQYF
>TRBV11-2|few|TRBJ2-3|NA
TGTGCCAGCAGCTCCCCACCCTCGGGTTGGACCACTGATACGCAGTATTTT
CASSSPPSGWTTDTQYF
>TRBV19|NA|TRBJ2-2|NA
TGTGCCAGTAATAAGGGAGACACCGGGGAGCTGTTTTTT
CASNKGDTGELFF
>TRBV7-8|few|TRBJ2-7|TRBD1
TGTGCCAGCAGCTTAGAGTCACAGGGGAGCTACGAGCAGTACTTC
CASSLESQGSYEQYF
>TRBV7-9|NA|TRBJ2-1|NA
TGTGCCAGCAGCCACCCTGTTCCGGTTGAGCAGTTCTTC
CASSHPVPVEQFF
>TRBV7-2|NA|TRBJ2-1|TRBD2
TGTGCCAGCAGCTTGGGACGACTAGCGGGCAATGAGCAGTTCTTC
CASSLGRLAGNEQFF
>TRBV20-1|NA|TRBJ1-5|TRBD1
TGCAGTGCCCCTGGACAGGGTCGACAGCCCCAGCATTTT
CSAPGQGRQPQHF
>TRBV5-1|NA|TRBJ2-5|NA
TGCGCCAGCCGCCCCGGTGGGGCCGGGGAGACCCAGTACTTC
CASRPGGAGETQYF
>TRBV10-1|few|TRBJ2-3|TRBD1
TGCGCCAGCAGTCTCGGGACAGGGGGCTCAGATACGCAGTATTTT
CASSLGTGGSDTQYF
>TRBV19|NA|TRBJ1-2|TRBD1
TGTGCCAGTAGTGAGGACAGGCGGAACTATGGCTACACCTTC
CASSEDRRNYGYTF